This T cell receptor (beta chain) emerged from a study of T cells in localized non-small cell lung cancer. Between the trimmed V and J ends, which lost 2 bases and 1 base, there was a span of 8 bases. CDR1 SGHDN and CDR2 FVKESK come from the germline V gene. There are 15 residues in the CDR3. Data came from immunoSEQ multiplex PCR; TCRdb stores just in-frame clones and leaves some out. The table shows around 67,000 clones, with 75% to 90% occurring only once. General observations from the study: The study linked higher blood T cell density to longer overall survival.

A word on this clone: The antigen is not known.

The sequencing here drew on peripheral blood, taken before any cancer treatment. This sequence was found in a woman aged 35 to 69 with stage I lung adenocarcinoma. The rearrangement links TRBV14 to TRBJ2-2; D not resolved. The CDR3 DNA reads TGTGCCAGCAGCCAACTCTGGAGGAACACCGGGGAGCTGTTTTTT. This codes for CASSQLWRNTGELFF.